Below are 10 T cell receptor beta chains sequenced from a single sample in a study of shared clonotypes between healthy human individuals. Repertoires were generated with immunoSEQ multiplex PCR, while TCRdb's copy carries only in-frame clones and drops some. There are over a million clones in the sample; roughly 80% occur only once, and about 1.5% lies in the top ten. The sample consisted of memory CD4+ T cells sorted from blood. Sample subset: CD45RA-negative fraction. Source of these receptors: a man between 18 and 35 years old in good health.

This clone was detected only a few times. V usage is TRBV10-3 and J usage is TRBJ1-1; no firm D call. V dropped 3 bases and J dropped 7 bases, with 9 bases sitting between them. The germline gives CDR1 ENHRY, CDR2 SYGVKD. The CDR3 covers 12 residues. The CDR3, as DNA: TGTGCCATCAGTGACAGTAATCTTGAAGCTTTCTTT. Translation gives CAISDSNLEAFF.

The sample holds a few counts of this clone. J is TRBJ2-4 and V is TRBV28, with D unresolved. V was clipped by 7 bases and J by 0 bases, with 10 bases between them. The CDR3 spans 14 residues. Germline V gene lookup returns CDR1 MDHEN and CDR2 SYDVKM. The CDR3 bases are TGTGCCAGCACCCTGTCGACAGCCAAAAACATTCAGTACTTC. It translates to CASTLSTAKNIQYF.

The chain is built from TRBV19 and TRBJ1-6; D uncertain. This CDR3 is 14 amino acids long. Trimming cost V 5 bases and J 7 bases, with 12 bases left between them. The germline gives CDR1 LNHDA, CDR2 SQIVND (reference sequence). This CDR3 is CASSQSNMNSPLHF. As DNA, the CDR3 is TGTGCCAGTAGTCAGTCTAATATGAATTCACCCCTCCACTTT. The full variable domain, with the rest looked up from reference TRBV19 and TRBJ1-6, is DGGITQSPKYLFRKEGQNVTLSCEQNLNHDAMYWYRQDPGQGLRLIYYSQIVNDFQKGDIAEGYSVSREKKESFPLTVTSAQKNPTAFYLCASSQSNMNSPLHFGNGTRLTVT.

The chain employs TRBV14 and TRBJ2-7; D possibly corresponds to TRBD1 (5 bases). Germline V gene sequence: CDR1 SGHDN, CDR2 FVKESK. The CDR3 spans 16 residues. The V gene lost 2 bases and the J gene lost 2 bases, with 16 bases spanning the gap. This CDR3 reads CASSQLGQEKAYEQYF. For the CDR3, the DNA is TGTGCCAGCAGCCAACTTGGACAAGAGAAAGCCTACGAGCAGTACTTC.

This sequence joins TRBV19 and TRBJ1-1; 9 nucleotides align to TRBD1. CDR3 length equals 15 residues. Trimming at V came to 7 bases and at J to 4 bases, leaving 10 bases not matched to a gene. Germline CDR1 is LNHDA and CDR2 is SQIVND (reference sequence). For the CDR3, the DNA is TGTGCCAGTAAATCCCCGGGACAGGGATCCACTGAAGCTTTCTTT. It specifies CASKSPGQGSTEAFF. Using reference TRBV19 and TRBJ1-1 for the parts outside the CDR3, the full variable domain is DGGITQSPKYLFRKEGQNVTLSCEQNLNHDAMYWYRQDPGQGLRLIYYSQIVNDFQKGDIAEGYSVSREKKESFPLTVTSAQKNPTAFYLCASKSPGQGSTEAFFGQGTRLTVV.

The chain carries TRBV30 and TRBJ1-2, with no clear D. V lost 0 bases to trimming and J lost 6 bases, with 11 bases between them. The CDR3 runs 13 residues. Germline CDR1 reads GTSNPN; CDR2 reads SVGIG (reference sequence). The DNA for the CDR3 is TGTGCCTGGAGTGTACTGAGGAACGATGGCTACACCTTC. This translates into CAWSVLRNDGYTF. Together with reference TRBV30 and TRBJ1-2, the CDR3 gives the full variable domain: SQTIHQWPATLVQPVGSPLSLECTVEGTSNPNLYWYRQAAGRGLQLLFYSVGIGQISSEVPQNLSASRPQDRQFILSSKKLLLSDSGFYLCAWSVLRNDGYTFGSGTRLTVV.

The chain employs TRBV29-1 and TRBJ2-3, with TRBD2 matching over 7 bases. Germline CDR1 is SQVTM and CDR2 is ANQGSEA. The CDR3 loop spans 14 amino acids. The CDR3 protein is CSSREGRSTDTQYF. The CDR3, as DNA: TGCAGTAGCAGGGAGGGGCGAAGCACAGATACGCAGTATTTT.

Details on this clone: This may stem from a read error, because a much larger clone lies one nucleotide away. The CDR3 sequence is CASSLGVSYEQYF. The CDR3 DNA is TGTGCCAGCAGCTTGGGGGTTTCCTACGAGCAGTACTTC. This rearrangement joins TRBV5-4 to TRBJ2-7, with D unclear. The V gene lost 0 bases and the J gene lost 1 base, with 5 bases spanning the gap. This CDR3 region has 13 residues. The germline V gene has CDR1 SGHNT and CDR2 YYREEE (reference sequence).

V and J are TRBV5-8 and TRBJ2-1; D not certain. The CDR3 totals 15 residues. Germline V CDR1 and CDR2: SGHTS, YDEGEE. Trimming removed 4 bases at V and 0 bases at J, with 11 bases between. The chain's CDR3 is CASSPTPSSYNEQFF. In DNA form, the CDR3 reads TGTGCCAGCAGCCCGACTCCAAGCTCCTACAATGAGCAGTTCTTC.

The rearrangement links TRBV6-1 to TRBJ2-7, with 10 bases that match TRBD1. The CDR3 loop spans 15 amino acids. The germline gives CDR1 MNHNS, CDR2 SASEGT. Germline trimming cut 2 bases from V and 5 bases from J; bases unmatched to any gene: 6. DNA of the CDR3: TGTGCCAGCAGTGAACAGACAGGGGGCGTCGACGAGCAGTACTTC. Protein product: CASSEQTGGVDEQYF.